Listed below are T cell receptor beta chains from one sample, sequenced in a study of siplizumab effects on memory and regulatory T cells. Clones were sequenced by immunoSEQ multiplex PCR, and TCRdb holds only the in-frame ones, with some missing. The sample has about 50,000 clones; about 93% are singletons. The sequencing sample was made of CD8+ T cells sorted from blood. The source is a human donor in good health. Each CDR3 is given with its conserved first and last residue. The D gene is left open where the match is weak. For some rows the clone size is stated as once, few or many, or as a class when expanded; others skip it.

j_call v_call clone_size d_call cdr3_aa cdr3_nt
TRBJ2-1 TRBV5-1 . . CASSWVRPSYNEQFF TGCGCCAGCAGCTGGGTCCGGCCCTCCTACAATGAGCAGTTCTTC
TRBJ2-2 TRBV11-2 . . CASSSIRSNTGELFF TGTGCCAGCAGCTCCATCAGGTCTAACACCGGGGAGCTGTTTTTT
TRBJ1-1 TRBV11-2 . . CASSLGGYDAFF TGTGCCAGCAGCTTAGGGGGGTATGACGCTTTCTTT
TRBJ2-1 TRBV5-4 . . CASSAGVAYQFF TGTGCCAGCAGCGCCGGTGTGGCTTACCAGTTCTTC
TRBJ2-5 TRBV6-9 . . CASSHTPGLGETQYF TGTGCCAGCAGCCATACCCCGGGACTTGGGGAGACCCAGTACTTC
TRBJ2-7 TRBV4-2 . TRBD2 CASSQVPGRAHEQYF TGTGCCAGCAGCCAAGTCCCCGGGAGGGCCCACGAGCAGTACTTC
TRBJ2-1 TRBV5-1 . . CASSPASSYNEQFF TGCGCCAGCAGCCCCGCGAGCTCCTACAATGAGCAGTTCTTC
TRBJ1-2 TRBV19 . . CATTRGDYGYTF TGTGCCACCACTCGGGGGGACTATGGCTACACCTTC
TRBJ2-5 TRBV7-9 . . CASRDANKETQYF TGTGCCAGCAGAGACGCTAACAAAGAGACCCAGTACTTC
TRBJ2-6 TRBV15 . TRBD1 CATSRDRDSLNFGANVLTF TGTGCCACCAGCAGAGACCGGGACAGCCTAAACTTTGGGGCCAACGTCCTGACTTTC
TRBJ2-2 TRBV28 . . CASSLMWTGELFF TGTGCCAGCAGTTTGATGTGGACCGGGGAGCTGTTTTTT
TRBJ1-1 TRBV27 once TRBD1 CASIQSGTGALNTEAFF TGTGCCAGCATCCAGTCGGGGACAGGGGCGCTGAACACTGAAGCTTTCTTT
TRBJ2-2 TRBV18 . TRBD2 CASSPVAGGTGELFF TGTGCCAGCTCACCAGTAGCGGGAGGCACCGGGGAGCTGTTTTTT
TRBJ1-1 TRBV14 . . CASSHGRAYTEAFF TGTGCCAGCAGCCATGGCAGGGCCTACACTGAAGCTTTCTTT
TRBJ2-1 TRBV6-5 once . CASSYRGGPNEQFF TGTGCCAGCAGTTATAGAGGGGGGCCCAATGAGCAGTTCTTC
TRBJ2-3 TRBV28 . . CASSTWDTQYTDTQYF TGTGCCAGCAGTACCTGGGACACCCAGTACACAGATACGCAGTATTTT
TRBJ2-1 TRBV20-1 . . CSAVRSRGEFF TGCAGTGCTGTAAGATCTAGGGGCGAGTTCTTC
TRBJ2-7 TRBV27 once TRBD2 CASSFTTSGTYEQYF TGTGCCAGCAGTTTTACCACTAGCGGGACCTACGAGCAGTACTTC
TRBJ1-5 TRBV5-6 . TRBD1 CASSSGTADSNQPQHF TGTGCCAGCAGCTCAGGGACAGCTGATAGCAATCAGCCCCAGCATTTT
TRBJ2-2 TRBV7-6 . . CASSSSLTKGKRLFF TGTGCCAGCAGCTCGTCCCTCACCAAAGGAAAGAGGCTGTTTTTT
TRBJ1-5 TRBV7-9 . . CASSSEMAGGPQHF TGTGCCAGCAGCTCCGAAATGGCAGGTGGGCCCCAGCATTTT
TRBJ2-7 TRBV27 . TRBD2 CASSLIAGAGYEQYF TGTGCCAGCAGTTTAATAGCGGGAGCAGGCTACGAGCAGTACTTC
TRBJ2-1 TRBV19 . . CASTNVGGDEQFF TGTGCCAGTACCAACGTAGGCGGGGATGAGCAGTTCTTC
TRBJ1-2 TRBV5-6 . TRBD1 CASSFGQGFYGYTF TGTGCCAGCAGCTTCGGACAGGGCTTCTATGGCTACACCTTC
TRBJ2-1 TRBV28 once TRBD1 CASSTQDRVSSYNEQFF TGTGCCAGCAGTACCCAGGACAGGGTGAGCTCCTACAATGAGCAGTTCTTC
TRBJ2-2 TRBV28 . . CASSTSQLNRVGTGELFF TGTGCCAGCAGTACCTCTCAGTTAAATAGGGTCGGCACCGGGGAGCTGTTTTTT
TRBJ2-2 TRBV28 . TRBD2 CASSSRLAGNTGELFF TGTGCCAGCAGTTCCCGACTAGCGGGGAACACCGGGGAGCTGTTTTTT
TRBJ2-7 TRBV29-1 . TRBD2 CSVGGTGLLAGSSYEQYF TGCAGCGTTGGTGGAACAGGATTACTAGCGGGGTCCTCCTACGAGCAGTACTTC
TRBJ2-7 TRBV4-1 . TRBD2 CASSQVLAGKYEQYF TGCGCCAGCAGCCAAGTGCTAGCGGGAAAGTACGAGCAGTACTTC
TRBJ2-7 TRBV6-1 . . CASSEVGPSYEQYF TGTGCCAGCAGTGAAGTAGGGCCCTCCTACGAGCAGTACTTC
TRBJ2-2 TRBV29-1 . . CSVETGQFANTGELFF TGCAGCGTTGAAACGGGACAATTCGCGAACACCGGGGAGCTGTTTTTT
TRBJ2-7 TRBV30 . . CAWRPGSYEQYF TGTGCCTGGAGGCCAGGGTCCTACGAGCAGTACTTC
TRBJ2-5 TRBV14 . TRBD2 CASSQGLAGWIQETQYF TGTGCCAGCAGCCAAGGACTAGCGGGGTGGATTCAAGAGACCCAGTACTTC
TRBJ2-7 TRBV4-2 . TRBD2 CASSQAGLAGDEQYF TGTGCCAGCAGCCAAGCGGGCCTAGCGGGCGACGAGCAGTACTTC
TRBJ1-1 TRBV19 . . CASSLDRGGWTEAFF TGTGCCAGTAGTCTCGACAGAGGAGGATGGACTGAAGCTTTCTTT
TRBJ1-5 TRBV9 . TRBD1 CASSAGQGFNQPQHF TGTGCCAGCAGCGCTGGACAGGGCTTCAATCAGCCCCAGCATTTT
TRBJ1-4 TRBV6-6 . . CASTLQGLGEKLFF TGTGCCAGCACGCTCCAGGGGTTGGGGGAAAAACTGTTTTTT
TRBJ2-7 TRBV5-8 . TRBD1 CASSLETTGVRGEQYF TGTGCCAGCAGCTTGGAGACAACAGGGGTCCGGGGCGAGCAGTACTTC
TRBJ2-7 TRBV19 . TRBD1 CASSMDRGDEQYF TGTGCCAGTAGTATGGACAGGGGCGACGAGCAGTACTTC
TRBJ1-1 TRBV18 . . CASSPPPGLSTEAFF TGTGCCAGCTCACCACCCCCAGGACTTAGCACTGAAGCTTTCTTT
TRBJ2-3 TRBV5-1 . TRBD1 CASSFDRVVLDTQYF TGCGCCAGCAGCTTTGACAGGGTAGTTTTAGATACGCAGTATTTT
TRBJ2-1 TRBV19 . . CASSILALRSDEQFF TGTGCCAGTAGTATATTAGCGTTAAGGTCTGATGAGCAGTTCTTC
TRBJ2-7 TRBV19 . . CASSIRTESYEQYF TGTGCCAGTAGTATCCGGACAGAGTCCTACGAGCAGTACTTC